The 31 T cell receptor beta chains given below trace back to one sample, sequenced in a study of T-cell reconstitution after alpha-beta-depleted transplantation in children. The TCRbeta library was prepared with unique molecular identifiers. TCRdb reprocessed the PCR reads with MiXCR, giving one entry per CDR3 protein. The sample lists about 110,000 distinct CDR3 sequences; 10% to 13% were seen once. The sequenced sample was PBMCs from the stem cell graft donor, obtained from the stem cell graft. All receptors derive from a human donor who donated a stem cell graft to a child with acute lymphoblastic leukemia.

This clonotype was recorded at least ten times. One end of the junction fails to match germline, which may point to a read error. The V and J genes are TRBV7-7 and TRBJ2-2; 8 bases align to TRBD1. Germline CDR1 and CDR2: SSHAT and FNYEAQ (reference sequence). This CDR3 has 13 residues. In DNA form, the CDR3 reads TGTGCTAGCAGCCGACAGGGGACCGGGGAGCTGTTTTTT. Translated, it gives CASSRQGTGELFF. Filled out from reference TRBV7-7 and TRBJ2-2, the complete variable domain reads GAGVSQSPRYKVTKRGQDVTLRCDPISSHATLYWYQQALGQGPEFLTYFNYEAQPDKSGLPSDRFSAERPEGSISTLTIQRTEQRDSAMYRCASSRQGTGELFFGEGSRLTVL.

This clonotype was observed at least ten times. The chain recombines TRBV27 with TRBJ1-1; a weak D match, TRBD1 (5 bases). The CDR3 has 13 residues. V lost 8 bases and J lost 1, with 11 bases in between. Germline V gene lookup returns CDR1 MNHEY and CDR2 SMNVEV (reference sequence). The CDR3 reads CASFSGTNTEAFF. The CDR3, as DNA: TGTGCCAGCTTTTCCGGGACGAACACTGAAGCTTTCTTT.

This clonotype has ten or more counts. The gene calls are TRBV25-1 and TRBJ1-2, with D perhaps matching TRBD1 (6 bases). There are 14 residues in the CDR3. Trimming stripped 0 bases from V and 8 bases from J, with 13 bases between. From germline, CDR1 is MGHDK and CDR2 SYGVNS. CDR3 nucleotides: TGTGCCAGCAGTGAATATCAGGGGTATGAGGGCTACACCTTC. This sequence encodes CASSEYQGYEGYTF.

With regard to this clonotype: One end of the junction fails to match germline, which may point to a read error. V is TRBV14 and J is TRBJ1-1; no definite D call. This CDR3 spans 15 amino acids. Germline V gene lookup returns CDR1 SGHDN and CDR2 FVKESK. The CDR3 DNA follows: TGTGCCAGCAGCCCCTCATCCATCCTGAACACTGACGCTTTCTTT. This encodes CASSPSSILNTDAFF. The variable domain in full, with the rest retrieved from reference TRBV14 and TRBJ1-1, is EAGVTQFPSHSVIEKGQTVTLRCDPISGHDNLYWYRRVMGKEIKFLLHFVKESKQDESGMPNNRFLAERTGGTYSTLKVQPAELEDSGVYFCASSPSSILNTDAFFGQGTRLTVV.

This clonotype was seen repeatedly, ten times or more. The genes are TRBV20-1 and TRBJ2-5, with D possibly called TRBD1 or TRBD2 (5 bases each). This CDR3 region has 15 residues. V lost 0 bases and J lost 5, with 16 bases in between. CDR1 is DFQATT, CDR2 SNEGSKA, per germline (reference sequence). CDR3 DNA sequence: TGCAGTGCTAGAGACGCTGGGACGGCGGTGGAGACCCAGTACTTC. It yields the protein CSARDAGTAVETQYF.

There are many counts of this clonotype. In nucleotides, the CDR3 is TGTGCCAGCAGCTTGGGGACTAGCCGCCCAGAGACCCAGTACTTC. This codes for CASSLGTSRPETQYF. The gene calls are TRBV7-3 and TRBJ2-5; 9 bases map to TRBD2. Germline CDR1 reads SGHTA; CDR2 reads FQGTGA. The CDR3 has 15 residues. V shed 3 bases and J 4 bases; nucleotides not matched to a gene: 6. Filled out from reference TRBV7-3 and TRBJ2-5, the complete variable domain reads GAGVSQTPSNKVTEKGKYVELRCDPISGHTALYWYRQSLGQGPEFLIYFQGTGAADDSGLPNDRFFAVRPEGSVSTLKIQRTERGDSAVYLCASSLGTSRPETQYFGPGTRLLVL.

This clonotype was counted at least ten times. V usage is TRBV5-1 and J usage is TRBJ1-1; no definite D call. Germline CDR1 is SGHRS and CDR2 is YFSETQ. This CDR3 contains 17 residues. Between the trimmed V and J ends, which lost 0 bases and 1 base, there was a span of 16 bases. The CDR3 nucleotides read TGCGCCAGCAGCTTGGAATTTTGGTCCACCGGGAACACTGAAGCTTTCTTT. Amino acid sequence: CASSLEFWSTGNTEAFF. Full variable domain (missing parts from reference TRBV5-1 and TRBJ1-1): KAGVTQTPRYLIKTRGQQVTLSCSPISGHRSVSWYQQTPGQGLQFLFEYFSETQRNKGNFPGRFSGRQFSNSRSEMNVSTLELGDSALYLCASSLEFWSTGNTEAFFGQGTRLTVV.

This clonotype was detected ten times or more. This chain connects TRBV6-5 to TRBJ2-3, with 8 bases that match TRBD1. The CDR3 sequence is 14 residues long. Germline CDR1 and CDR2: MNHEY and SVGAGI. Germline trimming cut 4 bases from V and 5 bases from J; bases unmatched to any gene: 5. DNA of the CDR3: TGTGCCAGCAGTTTCCAGGGGGCCCTAGATACGCAGTATTTT. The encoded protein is CASSFQGALDTQYF.

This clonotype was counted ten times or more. CDR3: CASSPMGGYEQYF. In DNA, the CDR3 is TGTGCCAGCAGTCCCATGGGGGGCTACGAGCAGTACTTC. The V call is TRBV27, the J call TRBJ2-7, with a tentative D call TRBD2 (6 bases). V was shortened by 5 bases and J by 3 bases, with 11 bases between the two germline ends. The CDR3 spans 13 residues. Germline V CDR1 and CDR2: MNHEY, SMNVEV (reference sequence).

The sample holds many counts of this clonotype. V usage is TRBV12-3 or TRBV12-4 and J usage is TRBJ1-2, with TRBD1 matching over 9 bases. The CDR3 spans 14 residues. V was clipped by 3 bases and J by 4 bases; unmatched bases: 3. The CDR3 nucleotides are TGTGCCAGCAGTTTGACAGGGGGATCCTATGGCTACACCTTC. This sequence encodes CASSLTGGSYGYTF.

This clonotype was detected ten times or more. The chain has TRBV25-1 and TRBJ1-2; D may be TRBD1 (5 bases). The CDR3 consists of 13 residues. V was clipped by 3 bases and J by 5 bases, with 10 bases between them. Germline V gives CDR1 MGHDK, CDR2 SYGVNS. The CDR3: CASSDRGGYGYTF. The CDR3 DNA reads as TGTGCCAGCAGTGATCGCGGGGGGTATGGCTACACCTTC.

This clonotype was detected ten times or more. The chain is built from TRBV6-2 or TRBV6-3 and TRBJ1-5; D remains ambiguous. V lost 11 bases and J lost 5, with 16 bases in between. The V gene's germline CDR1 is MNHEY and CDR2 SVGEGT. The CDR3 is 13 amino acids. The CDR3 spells CAATRFPDQPQHF. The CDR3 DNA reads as TGTGCCGCTACACGGTTTCCGGATCAGCCCCAGCATTTT.

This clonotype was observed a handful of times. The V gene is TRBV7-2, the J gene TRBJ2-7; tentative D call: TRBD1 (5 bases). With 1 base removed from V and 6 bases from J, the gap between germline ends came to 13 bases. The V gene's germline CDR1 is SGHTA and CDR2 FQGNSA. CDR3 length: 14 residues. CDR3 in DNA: TGTGCCAGCAGCTTAGGGGCAGGGTACGCCGAGCAGTACTTC. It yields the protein CASSLGAGYAEQYF.

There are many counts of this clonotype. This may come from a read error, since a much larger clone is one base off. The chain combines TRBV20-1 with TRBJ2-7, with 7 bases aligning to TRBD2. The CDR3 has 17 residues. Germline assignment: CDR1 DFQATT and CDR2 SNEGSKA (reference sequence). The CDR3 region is CCARDGEVGGYPYEQYF. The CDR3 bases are TGCTGTGCTAGAGATGGGGAGGTCGGGGGGTACCCCTACGAGCAGTACTTC.

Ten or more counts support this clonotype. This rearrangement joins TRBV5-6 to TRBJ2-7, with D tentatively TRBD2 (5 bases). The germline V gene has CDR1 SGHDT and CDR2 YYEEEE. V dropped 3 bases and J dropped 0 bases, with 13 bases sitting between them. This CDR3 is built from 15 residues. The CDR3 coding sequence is TGTGCCAGCAGCTCCGGCCCCGAGGGCTCCTACGAGCAGTACTTC. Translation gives CASSSGPEGSYEQYF.

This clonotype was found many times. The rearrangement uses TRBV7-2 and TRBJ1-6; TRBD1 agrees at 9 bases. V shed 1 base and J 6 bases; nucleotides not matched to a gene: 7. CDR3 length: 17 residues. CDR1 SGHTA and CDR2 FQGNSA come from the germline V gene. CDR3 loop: CASSLGWHRGLNSPLHF. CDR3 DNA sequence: TGTGCCAGCAGCTTAGGATGGCACAGGGGGCTTAATTCACCCCTCCACTTT.

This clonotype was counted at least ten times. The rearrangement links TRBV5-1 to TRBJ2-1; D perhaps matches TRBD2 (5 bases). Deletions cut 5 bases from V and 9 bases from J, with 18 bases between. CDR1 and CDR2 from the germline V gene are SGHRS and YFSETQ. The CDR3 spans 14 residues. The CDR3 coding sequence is TGCGCCAGCAGAATTGGGCTAGCCGTTGGTGAGCAGTTCTTC. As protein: CASRIGLAVGEQFF.

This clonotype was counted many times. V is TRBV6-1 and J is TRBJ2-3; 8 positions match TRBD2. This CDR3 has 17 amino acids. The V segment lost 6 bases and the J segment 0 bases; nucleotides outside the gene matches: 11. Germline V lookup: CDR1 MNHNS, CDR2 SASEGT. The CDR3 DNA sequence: TGTGCCAGCAGCCGACGACTGATAGCGGGGAGCACAGATACGCAGTATTTT. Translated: CASSRRLIAGSTDTQYF.

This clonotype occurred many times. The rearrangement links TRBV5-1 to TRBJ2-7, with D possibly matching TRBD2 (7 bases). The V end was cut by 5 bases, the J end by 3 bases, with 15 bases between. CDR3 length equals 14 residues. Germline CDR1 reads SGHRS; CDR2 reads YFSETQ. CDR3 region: CASSSGGGNYEQYF. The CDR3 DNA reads TGCGCCAGCAGTTCGGGGGGCGGAAACTACGAGCAGTACTTC.

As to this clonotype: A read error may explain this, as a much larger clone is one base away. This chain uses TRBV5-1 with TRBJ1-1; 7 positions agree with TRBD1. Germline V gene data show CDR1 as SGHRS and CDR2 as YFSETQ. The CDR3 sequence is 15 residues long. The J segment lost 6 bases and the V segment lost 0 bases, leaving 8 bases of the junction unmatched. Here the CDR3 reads CASSLGGTDNAEAFF. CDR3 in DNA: TGCGCCAGCAGCTTGGGGGGGACAGATAACGCTGAAGCTTTCTTT.

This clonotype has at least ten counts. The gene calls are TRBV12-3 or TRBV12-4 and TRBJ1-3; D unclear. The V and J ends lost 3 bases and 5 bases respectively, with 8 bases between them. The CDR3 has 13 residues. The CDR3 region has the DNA TGTGCCAGCAGTTTCGGTACAAGAAACACCATATATTTT. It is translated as CASSFGTRNTIYF.

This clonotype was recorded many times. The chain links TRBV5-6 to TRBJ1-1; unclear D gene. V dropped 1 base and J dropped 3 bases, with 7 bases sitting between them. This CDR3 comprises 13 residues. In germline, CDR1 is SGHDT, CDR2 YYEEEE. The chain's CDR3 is CASSLNWDTEAFF. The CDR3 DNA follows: TGTGCCAGCAGCTTGAATTGGGACACTGAAGCTTTCTTT.

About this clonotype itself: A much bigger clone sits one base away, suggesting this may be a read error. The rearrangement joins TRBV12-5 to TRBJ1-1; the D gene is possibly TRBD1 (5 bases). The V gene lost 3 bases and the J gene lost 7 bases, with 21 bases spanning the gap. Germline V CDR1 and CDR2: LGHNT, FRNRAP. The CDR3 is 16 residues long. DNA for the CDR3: TGTGCTAGTGGTTTCTTCCCAAGGGGCGATAGGCTTGAAGCTTTCTTT. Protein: CASGFFPRGDRLEAFF.

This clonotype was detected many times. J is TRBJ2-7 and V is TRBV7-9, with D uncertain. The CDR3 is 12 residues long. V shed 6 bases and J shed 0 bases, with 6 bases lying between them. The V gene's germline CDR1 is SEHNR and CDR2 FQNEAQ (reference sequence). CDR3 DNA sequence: TGTGCCAGCAGGGAAGGCTCCTACGAGCAGTACTTC. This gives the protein CASREGSYEQYF.

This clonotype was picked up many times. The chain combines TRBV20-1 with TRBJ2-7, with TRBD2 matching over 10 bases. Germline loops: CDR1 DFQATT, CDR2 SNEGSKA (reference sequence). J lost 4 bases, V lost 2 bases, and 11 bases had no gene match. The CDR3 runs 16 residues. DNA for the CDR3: TGCAGTGCTAGAAGGGGGAGGGCTAGCGGGAGTTACGAGCAGTACTTC. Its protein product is CSARRGRASGSYEQYF.

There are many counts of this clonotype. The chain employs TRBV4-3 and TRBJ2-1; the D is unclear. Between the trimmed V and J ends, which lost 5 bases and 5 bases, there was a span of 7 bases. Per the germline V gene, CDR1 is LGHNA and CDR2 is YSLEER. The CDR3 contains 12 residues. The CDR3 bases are TGCGCCAGCAGCGGGTGGGACAATGAGCAGTTCTTC. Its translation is CASSGWDNEQFF.

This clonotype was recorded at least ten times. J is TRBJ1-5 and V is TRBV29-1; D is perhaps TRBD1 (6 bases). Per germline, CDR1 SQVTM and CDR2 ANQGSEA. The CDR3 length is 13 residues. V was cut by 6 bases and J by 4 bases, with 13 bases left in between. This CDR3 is CSVARGQNQPQHF. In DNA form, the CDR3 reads TGCAGCGTGGCCAGGGGACAAAATCAGCCCCAGCATTTT.

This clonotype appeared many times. In nucleotides, the CDR3 is TGCAGTGCTAGAGCAACCGGGGACACCACTGAAGCTTTCTTT. Amino acids: CSARATGDTTEAFF. The J gene is TRBJ1-1, the V gene TRBV20-1; D might be TRBD1 (6 bases). V was shortened by 1 base and J by 4 bases, with 13 bases between the two germline ends. Per the germline V gene, CDR1 is DFQATT and CDR2 is SNEGSKA (reference sequence). The CDR3 spans 14 residues.

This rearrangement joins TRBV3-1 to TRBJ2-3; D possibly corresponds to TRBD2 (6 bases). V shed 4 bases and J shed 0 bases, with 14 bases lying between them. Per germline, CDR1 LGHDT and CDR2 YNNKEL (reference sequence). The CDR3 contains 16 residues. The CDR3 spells CASSLGLSGSTDTQYF. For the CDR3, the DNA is TGTGCCAGCAGCCTTGGCCTTAGCGGCAGCACAGATACGCAGTATTTT.

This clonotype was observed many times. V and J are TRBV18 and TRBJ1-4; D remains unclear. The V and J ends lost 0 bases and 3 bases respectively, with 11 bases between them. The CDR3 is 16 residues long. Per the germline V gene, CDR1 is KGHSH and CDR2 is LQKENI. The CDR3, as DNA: TGTGCCAGCTCACCACCGTGGTCCGGCCCTAATGAAAAACTGTTTTTT. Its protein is CASSPPWSGPNEKLFF.

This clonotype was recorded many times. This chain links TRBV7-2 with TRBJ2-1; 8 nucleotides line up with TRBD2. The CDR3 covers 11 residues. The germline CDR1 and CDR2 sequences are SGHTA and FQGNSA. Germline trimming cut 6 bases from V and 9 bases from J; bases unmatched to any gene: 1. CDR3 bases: TGTGCCAGCAGGGGGACTAGTGAGCAGTTCTTC. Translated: CASRGTSEQFF.